This entry concerns a single T cell receptor beta chain. What it binds is not known. This entry is derived from a study of early stage breast cancer tumors. Study background: Most of the 16 invasive tumors were ER+, PR+ and HER2-. Each sample averaged around 10-fold read coverage. Study-wide points: Tumor and normal breast were distinguished via blood comparison in most of the 16 patients. Tumors had roughly 2.5-fold higher T cell density than normal breast.

Using immunoSEQ multiplex PCR, the repertoire was profiled, and TCRdb retains in-frame clones only, with some absent. The sample holds under 35,000 clones; around four fifths are singletons and the top ten take around 10%. The CDR3 is made up of 18 amino acids. Germline CDR1 reads SGHVS; CDR2 reads FNYEAQ. V lost 3 bases to trimming and J lost 5 bases, with 23 bases between them. The specimen sequenced was blood. The gene calls are TRBV7-6 and TRBJ2-1; D assignment may be TRBD1 or TRBD2 (5 bases each). The source is a person aged 50 to 59 with breast cancer. The CDR3 loop reads CASSLWAPKIRGDNEQFF. CDR3 DNA: TGTGCCAGCAGCTTGTGGGCGCCGAAAATTAGAGGGGACAATGAGCAGTTCTTC.